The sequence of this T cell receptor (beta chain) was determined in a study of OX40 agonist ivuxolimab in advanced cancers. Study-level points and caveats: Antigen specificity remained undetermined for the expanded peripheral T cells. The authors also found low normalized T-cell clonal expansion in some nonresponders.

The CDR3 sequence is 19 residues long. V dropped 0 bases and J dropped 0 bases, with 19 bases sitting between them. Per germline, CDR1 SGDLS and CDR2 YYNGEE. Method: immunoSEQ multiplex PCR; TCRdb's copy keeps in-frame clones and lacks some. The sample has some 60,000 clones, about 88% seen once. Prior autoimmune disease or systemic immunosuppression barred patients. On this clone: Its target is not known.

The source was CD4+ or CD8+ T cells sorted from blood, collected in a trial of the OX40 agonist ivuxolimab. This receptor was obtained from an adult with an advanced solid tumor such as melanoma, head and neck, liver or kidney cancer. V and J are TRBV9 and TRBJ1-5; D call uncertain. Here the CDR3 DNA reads TGTGCCAGCAGCGTAGCCGCAATGAGGACCCCTTATAGCAATCAGCCCCAGCATTTT. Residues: CASSVAAMRTPYSNQPQHF. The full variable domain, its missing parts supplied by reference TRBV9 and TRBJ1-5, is DSGVTQTPKHLITATGQRVTLRCSPRSGDLSVYWYQQSLDQGLQFLIQYYNGEERAKGNILERFSAQQFPDLHSELNLSSLELGDSALYFCASSVAAMRTPYSNQPQHFGDGTRLSIL.